The source of this T cell receptor (beta chain) is a study of T cell changes during pregnancy in multiple sclerosis (dated by TCRdb to about 2019). At the level of the whole study: In women with multiple sclerosis, the researchers looked at how the T cell repertoire shifted as pregnancy progressed.

Library generation was performed with the immunoSEQ multiplex PCR assay. TCRdb retrieved this table from immuneACCESS and kept in-frame rearrangements only. Not all clones are present; in checked studies, unresolved V genes account for under half, and no reason is known for the remainder. In this sample the table shows tens of thousands of clones, under 95% of which occur a single time. The biggest ten clones account for 0.55% to 0.7% of the sample. Clipping removes 8 bases from V and 2 bases from J, with 6 as the unmatched junction base count. The CDR3 runs 14 residues from the cysteine to the phenylalanine. The kept DNA is CDR3 alone, 42 bases in frame from the first base. From a lookup of the germline V gene, CDR1 and CDR2 are MDHEN and SYDVKM. Concerning this clone itself: The clone's antigen remains unknown. No per-base quality is available; no much larger clone lies one base away.

The starting material was CD4+ T cells from peripheral blood mononuclear cells, obtained in the third trimester of pregnancy. The clonotype originates from a female donor in good health, enrolled as a control in a pregnancy study. The chain is made from TRBV28 and TRBJ2-1, with 7 bases in between that match TRBD2. The DNA reads TGTGCCAGCTTCGCAGCGGGAACCTACAATGAGCAGTTCTTC. Its protein product is CASFAAGTYNEQFF.